The 8 T cell receptor beta chains reported below all come from one sample, sequenced in a study of technical replicates of blood from a few donors. Assay: immunoSEQ multiplex PCR; the TCRdb copy retains only in-frame clones and omits some. Here the sample spans tens of thousands of clones, about 97% being singletons. The sequenced sample consisted of T cells isolated from PBMCs. The receptors shown here come from a human donor in good health.

The chain couples TRBV5-4 to TRBJ1-1; D may be TRBD1 (6 bases). Trimming took 4 bases from V and 1 from J, leaving 11 bases between them. This CDR3 has 14 amino acids. Germline V gene data show CDR1 as SGHNT and CDR2 as YYREEE (reference sequence). CDR3 DNA: TGTGCCAGCAGCCGCGGACAGAAGAACACTGAAGCTTTCTTT. The encoded protein is CASSRGQKNTEAFF.

The chain uses TRBV5-1 and TRBJ1-2; possibly TRBD1 for D (5 bases). In germline, CDR1 is SGHRS, CDR2 YFSETQ. The CDR3 extends over 15 amino acids. With 0 bases removed from V and 8 bases from J, the gap between germline ends came to 17 bases. The DNA of the CDR3 is TGCGCCAGCAGCTTGGAGCCTCAGGGAGGATCGGGCTACACCTTC. Encoded protein: CASSLEPQGGSGYTF.

The gene calls are TRBV5-8 and TRBJ1-6; 7 nucleotides agree with TRBD1. The CDR3 has 17 amino acids. The V and J ends lost 5 bases and 3 bases, in that order; junction bases with no gene match: 11. Germline CDR1 and CDR2: SGHTS and YDEGEE. The CDR3 nucleotides read TGTGCCAGCAGTAGGGGGCAGGGGTTGAGCTATAATTCACCCCTCCACTTT. Its translation is CASSRGQGLSYNSPLHF.

The chain combines TRBV10-3 with TRBJ1-2, with TRBD1 identical over 7 bases. CDR3 size: 15 residues. The ends lost 5 bases at V and 6 bases at J; junction bases unmatched: 12. Germline CDR1 is ENHRY and CDR2 is SYGVKD. Written as DNA, the CDR3 is TGTGCCATCAGTCCGTTGACAGGGTGGCTCGATGGCTACACCTTC. Its protein is CAISPLTGWLDGYTF.

For the CDR3, the DNA is TGTGCCAGCAGCCCTAAACACAGGACTAGAGACGATACGCAGTATTTT. It translates to CASSPKHRTRDDTQYF. The chain couples TRBV7-9 to TRBJ2-3; 7 bases agree with TRBD2. This CDR3 contains 16 residues. J gave up 6 bases and V 5 bases, and 14 bases lay outside the gene matches. Germline-derived CDR1 and CDR2 are SEHNR and FQNEAQ (reference sequence).

The chain has TRBV11-2 and TRBJ1-6; TRBD1 matches 10 bases. Germline values: CDR1 SGHAT, CDR2 FQNNGV. Trimming cost V 7 bases and J 10 bases; bases outside gene matches: 7. The CDR3 spans 14 residues. CDR3 in DNA: TGTGCCAGCACCCTCGGACAGGGGGTATCACCCCTCCACTTT. Its translation: CASTLGQGVSPLHF.

The chain couples TRBV5-1 to TRBJ2-1, with D tentatively TRBD2 (6 bases). Trimming shortened V by 4 bases and J by 8 bases, and 16 bases separated the two germline ends. The CDR3 contains 14 residues. Germline lookup yields CDR1 SGHRS and CDR2 YFSETQ. The CDR3 region has the DNA TGCGCCAGCAGCCCCGGGACTGTAGACGATGAGCAGTTCTTC. Amino acid sequence: CASSPGTVDDEQFF.

The chain links TRBV2 to TRBJ2-4; the D is unclear. Germline values: CDR1 SNHLY, CDR2 FYNNEI. This CDR3 has 12 amino acids. Trimming shortened V by 6 bases and J by 2 bases, and 5 bases separated the two germline ends. The CDR3 nucleotides read TGTGCCAGCAGGTCCACCAAAAACATTCAGTACTTC. Amino acid sequence: CASRSTKNIQYF.